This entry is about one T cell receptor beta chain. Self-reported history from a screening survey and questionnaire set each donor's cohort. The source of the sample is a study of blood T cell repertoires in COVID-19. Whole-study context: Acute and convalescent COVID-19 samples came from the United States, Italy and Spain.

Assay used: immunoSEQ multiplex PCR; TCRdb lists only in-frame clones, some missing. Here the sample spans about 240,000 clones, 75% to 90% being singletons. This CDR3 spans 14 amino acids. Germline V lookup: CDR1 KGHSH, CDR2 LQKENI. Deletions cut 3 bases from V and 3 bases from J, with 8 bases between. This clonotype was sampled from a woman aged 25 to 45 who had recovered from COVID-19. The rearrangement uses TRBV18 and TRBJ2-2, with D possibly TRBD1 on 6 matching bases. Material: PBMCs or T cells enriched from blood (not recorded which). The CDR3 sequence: CASSPPGDTGELFF. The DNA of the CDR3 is TGTGCCAGCTCACCGCCAGGGGACACCGGGGAGCTGTTTTTT.